These 16 T cell receptor beta chains came from one sample sequenced in a study of tumor and adjacent non-tumor tissue in lung cancer. No cell sorting was done before RNA was extracted from the tissue. This non-tumor lung sample came from over 3 cm beyond the tumor edge. A modified ARM-PCR protocol with three rounds of nested PCR amplified TCRbeta. One entry per CDR3 protein results from TCRdb running MiXCR on the multiplex PCR reads. Here the sample spans 55,000 to 65,000 distinct CDR3 sequences, more than 55% being singletons. Sequenced sample: distant non-tumor lung tissue. These receptors were taken from a man in his 70s with non-small cell lung cancer.

Concerning this clonotype itself: One junction end does not reproduce the germline sequence, and a read error may be involved. The rearrangement uses TRBV10-2 and TRBJ2-5, with 11 bases that match TRBD2. Germline V CDR1 and CDR2: WSHSY, SAAADI. The CDR3 is made up of 16 amino acids. The CDR3 protein is CTSSEFSGRARETQYF. The CDR3 DNA is TGCACCAGCAGTGAGTTTAGCGGGAGGGCGAGAGAGACCCAATACTTC.

Concerning this clonotype: Given a much more abundant clone one base away, this may be a read error. The chain recombines TRBV6-6 with TRBJ2-1; 11 nucleotides match TRBD2. The CDR3 sequence is 16 residues long. Per germline, CDR1 MNHNY and CDR2 SVGAGI (reference sequence). The CDR3 DNA reads TGTGCCAGCAGTTACGGTCGGGTAGCGGGGGGGCTTGAGCGGTTCTTC. Translated: CASSYGRVAGGLERFF.

Remarks on this clonotype: Mismatch with germline at one junction end may stem from a read error. The chain links TRBV11-2 to TRBJ2-4, with 10 nucleotides matching TRBD2. Germline assignment: CDR1 SGHAT and CDR2 FQNNGV. The CDR3 runs to 11 residues. DNA of the CDR3: TGTGCCAACAGCACGGGACTAGCGTTGCACTTT. It yields the protein CANSTGLALHF.

On this clonotype itself: The junction does not match germline at one end; this may be a read error. This chain connects TRBV6-5 to TRBJ2-5, with 8 bases lining up with TRBD2. CDR3 length equals 14 residues. Germline CDR1 is MNHEY and CDR2 is SVGAGI. Written as DNA, the CDR3 is TGTACCAACGGGAGGGAGGGTTTAGACGAGACCCGGTACTTC. As protein: CTNGREGLDETRYF.

On this clonotype itself: The CDR3 does not end in the conserved phenylalanine or tryptophan, so this is likely a read error. This chain joins TRBV5-5 and TRBJ2-3; D possibly uses TRBD1 or TRBD2 (5 bases each). V was clipped by 0 bases and J by 2 bases, with 10 bases between them. From germline, CDR1 is SGHKS and CDR2 YYEKEE (reference sequence). The CDR3 spans 15 residues. CDR3 nucleotide sequence: TGTGCCAGCAGCTTGGTGGTGGGGACCACAGATACGCAGTATCCT. Amino acids: CASSLVVGTTDTQYP.

This clonotype occurred many times. CDR3 region: CASMNNEHGYTF. CDR3 coding DNA: TGTGCCAGCATGAACAATGAGCATGGCTACACCTTC. The rearrangement joins TRBV28 to TRBJ1-2; no definite D call. The germline V gene encodes CDR1 MDHEN and CDR2 SYDVKM. Trimming pared 7 bases from V and 6 bases from J, leaving 12 bases between. The CDR3 totals 12 residues.

Ten or more counts support this clonotype. This chain uses TRBV6-2 or TRBV6-3 with TRBJ2-7, with unresolved D. The CDR3 has 11 residues. The V end was cut by 5 bases, the J end by 5 bases, with 7 bases between. Germline V gene lookup returns CDR1 MNHEY and CDR2 SVGEGT. The DNA of the CDR3 is TGTGCCAGCAGTAGGGTCAACGAGCAGTACTTC. It yields the protein CASSRVNEQYF.

A note on this clonotype: At one end, the junction sequence differs from germline, possibly due to a read error. The rearrangement joins TRBV6-5 to TRBJ2-1; D tentatively fits TRBD1 or TRBD2 (6 bases each). Germline V lookup: CDR1 MNHEY, CDR2 SVGAGI. This CDR3 contains 14 residues. CDR3 nucleotide sequence: TGTGCCACGGGGGCCGAGAGGGCCTACAAAGAGCAGTTCTTC. It codes for CATGAERAYKEQFF.

A word on this clonotype: Relative to the germline gene, one junction end is altered; a read error may explain this. The CDR3 sequence is CASNSGGGANTGELLF. The DNA for the CDR3 is TGTGCCAGCAACTCTGGAGGGGGGGCAAACACCGGGGAGCTGTTATTT. This chain links TRBV11-2 with TRBJ2-2; TRBD2 is a possible D gene (7 bases). Germline V lookup: CDR1 SGHAT, CDR2 FQNNGV. This CDR3 comprises 16 residues.

With respect to this clonotype: A single base separates this from a much larger clone, so it may be a read error. The rearrangement joins TRBV10-2 to TRBJ2-3, with TRBD1 matching 9 bases. Germline CDR1 and CDR2: WSHSY and SAAADI. CDR3 length: 14 residues. CDR3 sequence: CVSTGDRGKDTQYF. The CDR3 DNA sequence: TGCGTCAGCACGGGAGACAGGGGGAAGGATACGCAGTATTTT.

The rearrangement links TRBV20-1 to TRBJ2-2; TRBD1 is a possible D gene (5 bases). There are 13 residues in the CDR3. The germline CDR1 and CDR2 sequences are DFQATT and SNEGSKA (reference sequence). V lost 4 bases, J lost 6 bases, and 12 bases lay in between. CDR3: CSATTVSSGELFF. The CDR3 nucleotides read TGCAGTGCTACGACAGTGTCCTCCGGGGAGCTGTTTTTT.

Remarks on this clonotype: Just one base apart from a much larger clone, this may be a read error. No conserved phenylalanine or tryptophan is present at the end of the CDR3, so a read error is the likely explanation. The chain joins TRBV6-6 to TRBJ1-2; 8 bases align to TRBD1. From germline, CDR1 is MNHNY and CDR2 SVGAGI (reference sequence). The V segment lost 8 bases and the J segment 3 bases; nucleotides outside the gene matches: 5. The CDR3 sequence is 13 residues long. CDR3 in DNA: TGTGCCAGCTTGACAGGGGTTTACTATGGCTACACCCTC. Translated: CASLTGVYYGYTL.

This clonotype occurred many times. J is TRBJ1-1 and V is TRBV5-1; D gene unclear. Trimming stripped 1 base from V and 8 bases from J, with 12 bases between. Germline loops: CDR1 SGHRS, CDR2 YFSETQ. This CDR3 is built from 13 residues. CDR3 sequence: CASSLRQNGEAFF. DNA for the CDR3: TGCGCCAGCAGCTTGAGACAAAACGGGGAAGCTTTCTTT.

The table lists this clonotype with a few counts. This may stem from a read error, because a much larger clone lies one nucleotide away. The chain is built from TRBV29-1 and TRBJ1-2; maybe TRBD1 (5 bases). CDR3 length equals 13 residues. The germline gives CDR1 SQVTM, CDR2 ANQGSEA. V dropped 4 bases and J dropped 4 bases, with 13 bases sitting between them. The CDR3 here is CSVAAGTSYGYTF. The CDR3 nucleotides read TGCAGCGTTGCGGCAGGGACTAGCTATGGCTACACCTTC.

In this sample, this clonotype turned up many times. J is TRBJ2-5 and V is TRBV29-1, with 7 nucleotides matching TRBD2. CDR1 and CDR2 (germline): SQVTM, ANQGSEA. This CDR3 spans 12 amino acids. V lost 8 bases, J lost 4 bases, and 7 bases stayed unmatched. The CDR3 DNA is TGCAGCCATCTTTCGGGGGGAGAGACCCAGTACTTC. The encoded protein is CSHLSGGETQYF. Full variable domain (remainder filled in from reference TRBV29-1 and TRBJ2-5): SAVISQKPSRDICQRGTSLTIQCQVDSQVTMMFWYRQQPGQSLTLIATANQGSEATYESGFVIDKFPISRPNLTFSTLTVSNMSPEDSSIYLCSHLSGGETQYFGPGTRLLVL.

This clonotype has at least ten counts. The chain recombines TRBV5-6 with TRBJ1-6; D unclear. This CDR3 has 13 residues. Between the trimmed V and J ends, which lost 0 bases and 7 bases, there was a span of 5 bases. Germline CDR1 and CDR2: SGHDT and YYEEEE. The CDR3 sequence is CASSLGRNSPLHF. In nucleotides, the CDR3 is TGTGCCAGCAGCTTGGGGCGGAATTCACCCCTCCACTTT. The full variable domain, its missing parts supplied by reference TRBV5-6 and TRBJ1-6, is DAGVTQSPTHLIKTRGQQVTLRCSPKSGHDTVSWYQQALGQGPQFIFQYYEEEERQRGNFPDRFSGHQFPNYSSELNVNALLLGDSALYLCASSLGRNSPLHFGNGTRLTVT.